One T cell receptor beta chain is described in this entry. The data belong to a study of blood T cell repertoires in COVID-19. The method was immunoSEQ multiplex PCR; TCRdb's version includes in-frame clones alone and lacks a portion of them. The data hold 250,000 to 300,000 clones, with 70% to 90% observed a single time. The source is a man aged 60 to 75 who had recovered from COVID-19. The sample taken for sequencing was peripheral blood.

The CDR3 DNA follows: TGTGCCTGGAGTGTACCAGGGAACCACGAGCAGTACTTC. Amino acids: CAWSVPGNHEQYF. V gene TRBV30 combines with J gene TRBJ2-7, with a weak D call TRBD1 (5 bases). The germline V gene has CDR1 GTSNPN and CDR2 SVGIG (reference sequence). V was shortened by 0 bases and J by 5 bases, with 11 bases between the two germline ends. This CDR3 region has 13 residues. Filled out from reference TRBV30 and TRBJ2-7, the complete variable domain reads SQTIHQWPATLVQPVGSPLSLECTVEGTSNPNLYWYRQAAGRGLQLLFYSVGIGQISSEVPQNLSASRPQDRQFILSSKKLLLSDSGFYLCAWSVPGNHEQYFGPGTRLTVT.